The 7 T cell receptor beta chains below all came from one sample that was sequenced in a study of control samples from healthy donors and cancer patients. The protocol was immunoSEQ multiplex PCR, while the TCRdb copy is restricted to in-frame clones and leaves out a portion. Among 150,000 to 200,000 clones listed, roughly 95% were seen once. Sequenced sample: blood. These receptors came from a woman under 40 in good health.

This sequence joins TRBV11-1 and TRBJ2-7; 8 bases line up with TRBD2. CDR3 length: 14 residues. The germline gives CDR1 SGHAT, CDR2 FQDESV (reference sequence). V shed 5 bases, J shed 1 base, and the junction held 4 bases outside the gene matches. The CDR3 nucleotides are TGTGCCAGCAGCCGTCGGGGGGGGTCCTACGAGCAGTACTTC. Translation gives CASSRRGGSYEQYF.

This clone has just a few counts. The chain carries TRBV27 and TRBJ2-1, with a weak D call TRBD2 (5 bases). Deletions cut 1 base from V and 5 bases from J, with 12 bases between. The CDR3 has 15 residues. Germline-derived CDR1 and CDR2 are MNHEY and SMNVEV (reference sequence). CDR3 sequence reads: CASSLLTRRHNEQFF. In nucleotides, the CDR3 is TGTGCCAGCAGTTTATTAACCCGGAGGCACAATGAGCAGTTCTTC.

The chain is built from TRBV19 and TRBJ2-7; TRBD1 aligns across 8 bases. Germline CDR1 is LNHDA and CDR2 is SQIVND (reference sequence). CDR3 size: 16 residues. V gave up 0 bases and J gave up 3 bases; unmatched junction bases: 7. The CDR3 loop reads CASSIELQGEFYEQYF. In DNA, the CDR3 is TGTGCCAGTAGTATAGAGCTACAGGGGGAGTTCTACGAGCAGTACTTC.

V usage is TRBV5-6 and J usage is TRBJ1-5; a weak D match, TRBD1 (6 bases). CDR1 and CDR2 (germline): SGHDT, YYEEEE. CDR3 size: 15 residues. Trimming removed 5 bases from V and 6 bases from J, with 18 bases in between. The CDR3 region has the DNA TGTGCCAGCAGAGTACAGGGAGAGGTCGGTCAGCCCCAGCATTTT. It specifies CASRVQGEVGQPQHF.

The J gene is TRBJ1-1, the V gene TRBV2, with TRBD1 as a possible D gene (5 bases). The CDR3 length is 15 residues. Trimming shortened V by 2 bases and J by 0 bases, and 10 bases separated the two germline ends. Germline assignment: CDR1 SNHLY and CDR2 FYNNEI. In DNA, the CDR3 is TGTGCCAGCAGTGAACCGACGACAGTGAACACTGAAGCTTTCTTT. It specifies CASSEPTTVNTEAFF.

This rearrangement joins TRBV4-1 to TRBJ1-5; D gene unclear. The V gene's germline CDR1 is MGHRA and CDR2 YSYEKL. The CDR3 runs 14 residues. Trimming removed 4 bases from V and 2 bases from J, with 9 bases in between. In nucleotides, the CDR3 is TGCGCCAGCAGCCCGCTTGGGGGCAATCAGCCCCAGCATTTT. Translated, it gives CASSPLGGNQPQHF.

This chain links TRBV6-5 with TRBJ2-1; D might be TRBD1 (6 bases). Germline V gives CDR1 MNHEY, CDR2 SVGAGI. V dropped 10 bases and J dropped 6 bases, with 22 bases sitting between them. The CDR3 runs 15 residues. CDR3 protein: CATRQSGAQGNEQFF. CDR3 nucleotides: TGTGCCACCCGACAAAGCGGAGCACAGGGCAATGAGCAGTTCTTC.